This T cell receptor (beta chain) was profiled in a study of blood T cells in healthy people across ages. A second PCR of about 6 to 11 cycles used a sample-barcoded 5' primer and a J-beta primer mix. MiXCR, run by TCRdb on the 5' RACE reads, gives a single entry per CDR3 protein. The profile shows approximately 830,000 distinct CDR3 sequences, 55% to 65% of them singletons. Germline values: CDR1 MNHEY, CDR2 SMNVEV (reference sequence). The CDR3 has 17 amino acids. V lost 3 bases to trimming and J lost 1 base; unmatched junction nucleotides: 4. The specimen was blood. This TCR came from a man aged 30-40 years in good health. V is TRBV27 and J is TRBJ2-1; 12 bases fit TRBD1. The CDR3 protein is CASSLGQGAPSYNEQFF. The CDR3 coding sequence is TGTGCCAGCAGTTTGGGACAGGGGGCGCCTTCCTACAATGAGCAGTTCTTC.